Following are 2 T cell receptor beta chains from one sample sequenced in a study of OX40 agonist ivuxolimab in advanced cancers. Preparation of the library involved the immunoSEQ multiplex PCR assay. Drawn from immuneACCESS, this table holds only the in-frame rearrangements with V and J called that TCRdb kept. Clones are partly lost; checked studies trace under half to an unresolved V gene and leave the rest unexplained. Here the sample has approximately 19,000 clones; 88% occur a single time. The ten largest clones add up to about 11% of the sample. The material was CD4+ or CD8+ T cells sorted from blood, obtained in a trial of the OX40 agonist ivuxolimab. The receptors shown here come from an adult with an advanced solid tumor such as melanoma, head and neck, liver or kidney cancer.

This clone was observed a handful of times. V is TRBV7-3 and J is TRBJ2-3, with unresolved D. The germline CDR1 and CDR2 sequences are SGHTA and FQGTGA. This CDR3 region has 14 residues. V shed 5 bases and J shed 4 bases, with 13 bases lying between them. The CDR3 nucleotides read TGTGCCAGCAGCACCCTAGGAAGGGCAGATACGCAGTATTTT. This translates into CASSTLGRADTQYF. The full variable domain, its missing parts supplied by reference TRBV7-3 and TRBJ2-3, is GAGVSQTPSNKVTEKGKYVELRCDPISGHTALYWYRQSLGQGPEFLIYFQGTGAADDSGLPNDRFFAVRPEGSVSTLKIQRTERGDSAVYLCASSTLGRADTQYFGPGTRLTVL.

The chain is built from TRBV15 and TRBJ2-3; 10 positions match TRBD2. CDR1 LNHNV and CDR2 YYDKDF come from the germline V gene (reference sequence). The CDR3 runs to 15 residues. The ends lost 0 bases at V and 4 bases at J; junction bases unmatched: 1. The CDR3: CATSREAGGPDTQYF. The CDR3 region has the DNA TGTGCCACCAGCAGAGAAGCGGGGGGGCCAGATACGCAGTATTTT. The full variable domain, with the rest looked up from reference TRBV15 and TRBJ2-3, is DAMVIQNPRYQVTQFGKPVTLSCSQTLNHNVMYWYQQKSSQAPKLLFHYYDKDFNNEADTPDNFQSRRPNTSFCFLDIRSPGLGDTAMYLCATSREAGGPDTQYFGPGTRLTVL.